This TCR beta chain was obtained from a study of cytomegalovirus exposure and HLA in healthy donors. Study outcomes and limitations: The investigators catalogued some 150 TCR beta chains as cytomegalovirus-associated.

TCRdb keeps only in-frame clones here, not all; method: immunoSEQ multiplex PCR. The sample lists 55,000 to 80,000 clones; 95% were seen once. With regard to this clone: Its antigen is unknown.

V dropped 4 bases and J dropped 9 bases, with 16 bases sitting between them. The CDR3 is made up of 14 amino acids. Germline V gene sequence: CDR1 SGHAT, CDR2 FQNNGV. The genes are TRBV11-2 and TRBJ2-1, with D possibly matching TRBD2 (7 bases). Sequencing was done on a sample of PBMCs. This clonotype originated in a woman aged 18-29 years in good health and CMV-seropositive. For the CDR3, the DNA is TGTGCCAGCAGCTGGCAGTCGGGGGGCGGTGAGCAGTTCTTC. It is translated as CASSWQSGGGEQFF.